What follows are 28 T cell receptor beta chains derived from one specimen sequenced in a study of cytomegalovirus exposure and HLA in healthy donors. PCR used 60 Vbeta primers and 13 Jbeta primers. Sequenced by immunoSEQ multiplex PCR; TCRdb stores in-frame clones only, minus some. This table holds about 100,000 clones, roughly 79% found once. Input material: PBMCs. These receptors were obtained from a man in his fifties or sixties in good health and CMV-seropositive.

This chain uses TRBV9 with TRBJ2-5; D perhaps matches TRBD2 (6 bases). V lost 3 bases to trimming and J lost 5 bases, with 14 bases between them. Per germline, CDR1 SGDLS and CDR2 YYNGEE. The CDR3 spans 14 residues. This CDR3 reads CASSDGWEDETQYF. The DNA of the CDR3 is TGTGCCAGCAGCGACGGATGGGAGGACGAGACCCAGTACTTC.

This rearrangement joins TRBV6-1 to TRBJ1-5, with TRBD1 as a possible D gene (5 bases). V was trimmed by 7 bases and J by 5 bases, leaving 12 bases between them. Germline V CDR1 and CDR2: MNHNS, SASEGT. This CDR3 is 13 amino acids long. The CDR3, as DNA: TGTGCCAGCAACGGGGGGAGCGATCAGCCCCAGCATTTT. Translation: CASNGGSDQPQHF.

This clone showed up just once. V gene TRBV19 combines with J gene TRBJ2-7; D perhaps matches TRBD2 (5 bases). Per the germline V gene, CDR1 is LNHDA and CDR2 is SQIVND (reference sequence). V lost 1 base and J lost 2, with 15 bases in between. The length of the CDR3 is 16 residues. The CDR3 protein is CASSIATRGTAYEQYF. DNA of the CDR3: TGTGCCAGTAGTATAGCCACCCGGGGAACCGCCTACGAGCAGTACTTC.

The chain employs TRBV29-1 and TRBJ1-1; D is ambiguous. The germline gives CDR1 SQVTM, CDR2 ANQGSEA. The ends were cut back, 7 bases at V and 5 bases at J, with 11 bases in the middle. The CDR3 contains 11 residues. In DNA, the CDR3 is TGCAGCGCCCGCGGAGGAACTGAAGCTTTCTTT. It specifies CSARGGTEAFF.

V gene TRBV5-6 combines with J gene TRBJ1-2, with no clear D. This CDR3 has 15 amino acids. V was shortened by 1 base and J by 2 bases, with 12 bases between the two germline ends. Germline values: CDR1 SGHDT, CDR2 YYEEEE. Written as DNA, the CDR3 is TGTGCCAGCAGCTTGAGGCCAAGCGACAACTATGGCTACACCTTC. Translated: CASSLRPSDNYGYTF.

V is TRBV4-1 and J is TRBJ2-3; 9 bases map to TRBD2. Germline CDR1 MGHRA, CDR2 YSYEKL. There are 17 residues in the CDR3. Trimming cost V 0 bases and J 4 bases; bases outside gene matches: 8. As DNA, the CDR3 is TGCGCCAGCAGCCAAGAAAGGCTAGCGGGGCATGCAGATACGCAGTATTTT. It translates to CASSQERLAGHADTQYF.

CDR3 sequence (DNA): TGCGCCAGCAAGGGACAGGGGGAGACTGAAGCTTTCTTT. Translation: CASKGQGETEAFF. This rearrangement joins TRBV4-1 to TRBJ1-1, with TRBD1 identical over 11 bases. The V segment lost 7 bases and the J segment 5 bases; nucleotides outside the gene matches: 3. CDR3 length: 13 amino acids. Germline V gene lookup returns CDR1 MGHRA and CDR2 YSYEKL.

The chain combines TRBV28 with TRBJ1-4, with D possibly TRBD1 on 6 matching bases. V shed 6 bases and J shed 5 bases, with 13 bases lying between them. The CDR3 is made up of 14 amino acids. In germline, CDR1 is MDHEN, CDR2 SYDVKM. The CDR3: CASSLGGRNEKLFF. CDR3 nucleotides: TGTGCCAGCAGCCTAGGGGGACGCAATGAAAAACTGTTTTTT.

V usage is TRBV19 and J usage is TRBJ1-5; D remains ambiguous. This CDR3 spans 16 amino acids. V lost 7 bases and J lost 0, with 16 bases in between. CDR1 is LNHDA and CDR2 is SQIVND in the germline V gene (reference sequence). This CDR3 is CASTDEAEASNQPQHF. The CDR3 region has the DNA TGTGCCAGTACCGACGAGGCAGAAGCTAGCAATCAGCCCCAGCATTTT.

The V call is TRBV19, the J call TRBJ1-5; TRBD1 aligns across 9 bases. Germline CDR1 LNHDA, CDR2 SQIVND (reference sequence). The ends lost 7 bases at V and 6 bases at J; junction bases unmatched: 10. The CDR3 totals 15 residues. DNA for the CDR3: TGTGCCAGTAACCCTCAACAGGGGGCAAGTCAGCCCCAGCATTTT. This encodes CASNPQQGASQPQHF.

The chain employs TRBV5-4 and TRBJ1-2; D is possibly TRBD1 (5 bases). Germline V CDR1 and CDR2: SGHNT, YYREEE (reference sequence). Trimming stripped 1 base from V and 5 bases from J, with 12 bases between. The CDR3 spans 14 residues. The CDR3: CASSLRGGRYGYTF. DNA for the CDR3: TGTGCCAGCAGCTTGAGGGGAGGGAGGTATGGCTACACCTTC.

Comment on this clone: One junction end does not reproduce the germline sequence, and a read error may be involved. This CDR3 reads CSSSLVDSSTDTQYF. The CDR3 DNA sequence: TGTTCCAGCAGCTTAGTTGATAGTAGCACAGATACGCAGTATTTT. V usage is TRBV7-9 and J usage is TRBJ2-3; the D is unclear. There are 15 residues in the CDR3. Germline lookup yields CDR1 SEHNR and CDR2 FQNEAQ (reference sequence). Complete variable domain (other parts from reference TRBV7-9 and TRBJ2-3): DTGVSQNPRHKITKRGQNVTFRCDPISEHNRLYWYRQTLGQGPEFLTYFQNEAQLEKSRLLSDRFSAERPKGSFSTLEIQRTEQGDSAMYLCSSSLVDSSTDTQYFGPGTRLTVL.

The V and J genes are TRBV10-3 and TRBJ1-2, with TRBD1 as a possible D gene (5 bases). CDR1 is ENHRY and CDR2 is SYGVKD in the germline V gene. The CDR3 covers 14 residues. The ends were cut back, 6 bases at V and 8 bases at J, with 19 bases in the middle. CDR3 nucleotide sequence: TGTGCCATCAGAGGGGAAACTGACAGAAGCGGCTACACCTTC. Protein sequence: CAIRGETDRSGYTF.

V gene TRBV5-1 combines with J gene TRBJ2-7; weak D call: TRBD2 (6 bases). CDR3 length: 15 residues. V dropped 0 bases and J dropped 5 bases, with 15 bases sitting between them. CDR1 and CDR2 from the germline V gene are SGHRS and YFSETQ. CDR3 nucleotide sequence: TGCGCCAGCAGCTTGGGCGGGGAAACAGTCAACGAGCAGTACTTC. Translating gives CASSLGGETVNEQYF.

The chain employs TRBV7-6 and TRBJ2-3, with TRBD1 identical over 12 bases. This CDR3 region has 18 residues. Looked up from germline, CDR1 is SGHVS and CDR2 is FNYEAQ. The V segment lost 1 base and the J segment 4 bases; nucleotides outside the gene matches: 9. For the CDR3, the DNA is TGTGCCAGCAGCTTAGTTACCTCGGGACAGGGGGCAGCAGATACGCAGTATTTT. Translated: CASSLVTSGQGAADTQYF. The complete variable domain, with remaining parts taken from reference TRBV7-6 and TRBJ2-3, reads GAGVSQSPRYKVTKRGQDVALRCDPISGHVSLYWYRQALGQGPEFLTYFNYEAQQDKSGLPNDRFSAERPEGSISTLTIQRTEQRDSAMYRCASSLVTSGQGAADTQYFGPGTRLTVL.

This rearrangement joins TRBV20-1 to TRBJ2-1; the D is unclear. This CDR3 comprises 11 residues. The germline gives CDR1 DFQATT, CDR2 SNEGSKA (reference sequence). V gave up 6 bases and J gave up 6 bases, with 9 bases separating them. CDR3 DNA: TGCAGTGCCCCGTTCGTCAATGAGCAGTTCTTC. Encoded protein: CSAPFVNEQFF.

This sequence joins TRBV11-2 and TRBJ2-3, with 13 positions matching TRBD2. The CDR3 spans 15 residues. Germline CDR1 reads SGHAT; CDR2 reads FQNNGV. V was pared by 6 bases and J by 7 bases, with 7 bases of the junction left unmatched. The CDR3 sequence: CASSPTSGGAHTQYF. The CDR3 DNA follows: TGTGCCAGCAGTCCTACTAGCGGGGGGGCTCATACGCAGTATTTT.

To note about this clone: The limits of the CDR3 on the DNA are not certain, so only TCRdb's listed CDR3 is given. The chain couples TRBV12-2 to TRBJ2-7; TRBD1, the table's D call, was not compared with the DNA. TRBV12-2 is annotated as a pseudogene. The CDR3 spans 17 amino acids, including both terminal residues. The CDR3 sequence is CASRLRGFGTGSREQYF.

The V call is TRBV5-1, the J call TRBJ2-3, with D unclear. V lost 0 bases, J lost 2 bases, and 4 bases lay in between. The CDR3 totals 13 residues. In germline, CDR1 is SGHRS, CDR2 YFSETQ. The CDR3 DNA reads TGCGCCAGCAGCTTGGGAGCCACAGATACGCAGTATTTT. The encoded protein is CASSLGATDTQYF.

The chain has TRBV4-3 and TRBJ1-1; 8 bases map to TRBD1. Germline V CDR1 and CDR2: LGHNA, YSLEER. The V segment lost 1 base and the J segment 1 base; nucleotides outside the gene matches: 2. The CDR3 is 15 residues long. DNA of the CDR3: TGCGCCAGCAGCCAAGTAACAGGGGGGAACACTGAAGCTTTCTTT. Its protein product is CASSQVTGGNTEAFF.

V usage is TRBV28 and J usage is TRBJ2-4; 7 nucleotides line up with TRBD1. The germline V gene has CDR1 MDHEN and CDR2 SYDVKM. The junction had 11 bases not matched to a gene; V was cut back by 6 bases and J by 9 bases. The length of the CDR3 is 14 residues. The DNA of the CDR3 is TGTGCCAGCAGCCTAACTCAGGGGGTGGGCATTCAGTACTTC. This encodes CASSLTQGVGIQYF. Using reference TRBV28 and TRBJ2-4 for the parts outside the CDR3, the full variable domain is DVKVTQSSRYLVKRTGEKVFLECVQDMDHENMFWYRQDPGLGLRLIYFSYDVKMKEKGDIPEGYSVSREKKERFSLILESASTNQTSMYLCASSLTQGVGIQYFGAGTRLSVL.

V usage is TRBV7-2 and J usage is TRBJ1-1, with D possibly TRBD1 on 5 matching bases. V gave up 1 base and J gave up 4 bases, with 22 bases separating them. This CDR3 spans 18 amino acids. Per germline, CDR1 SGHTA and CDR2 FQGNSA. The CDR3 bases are TGTGCCAGCAGCTTAGGGGTCCAATTAAGGGGTCGAGCCACTGAAGCTTTCTTT. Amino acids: CASSLGVQLRGRATEAFF.

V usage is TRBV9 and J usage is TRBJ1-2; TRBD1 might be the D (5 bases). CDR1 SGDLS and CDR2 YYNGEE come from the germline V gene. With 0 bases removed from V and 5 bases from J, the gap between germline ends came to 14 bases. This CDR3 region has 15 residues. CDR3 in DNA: TGTGCCAGCAGCGTAGCGACAGAAGGAATATATGGCTACACCTTC. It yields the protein CASSVATEGIYGYTF.

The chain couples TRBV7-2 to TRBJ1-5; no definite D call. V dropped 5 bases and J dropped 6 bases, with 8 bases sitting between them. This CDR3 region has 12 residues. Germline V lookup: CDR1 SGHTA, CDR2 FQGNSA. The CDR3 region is CASSRGSQPQHF. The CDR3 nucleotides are TGTGCCAGCAGCCGAGGGTCTCAGCCCCAGCATTTT.

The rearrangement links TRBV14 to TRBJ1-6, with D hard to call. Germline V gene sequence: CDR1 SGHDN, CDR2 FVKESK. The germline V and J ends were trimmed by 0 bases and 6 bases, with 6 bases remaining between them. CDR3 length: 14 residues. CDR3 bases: TGTGCCAGCAGCCAAGAGTCAGTTAATTCACCCCTCCACTTT. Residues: CASSQESVNSPLHF.

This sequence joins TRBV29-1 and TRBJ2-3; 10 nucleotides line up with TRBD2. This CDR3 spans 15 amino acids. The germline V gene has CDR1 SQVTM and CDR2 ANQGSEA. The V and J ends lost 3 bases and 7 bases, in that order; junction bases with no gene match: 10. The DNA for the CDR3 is TGCAGCGTTGAGGGTAGCGGGGGGCCAGGTCATACGCAGTATTTT. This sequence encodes CSVEGSGGPGHTQYF.

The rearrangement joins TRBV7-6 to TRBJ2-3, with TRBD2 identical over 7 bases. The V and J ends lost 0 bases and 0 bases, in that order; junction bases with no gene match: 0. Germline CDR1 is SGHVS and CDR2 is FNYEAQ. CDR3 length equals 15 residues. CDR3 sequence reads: CASSLAGGSTDTQYF. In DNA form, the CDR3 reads TGTGCCAGCAGCTTAGCGGGGGGGAGCACAGATACGCAGTATTTT.

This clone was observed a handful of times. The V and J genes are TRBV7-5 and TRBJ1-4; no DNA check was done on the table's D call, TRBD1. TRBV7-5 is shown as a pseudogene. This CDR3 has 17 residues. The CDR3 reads CVRSLRTGRNPNEKLFF. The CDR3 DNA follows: TGTGTCAGAAGCTTACGGACAGGGCGGAATCCTAATGAAAAACTGTTTTTT.